This T cell receptor beta chain was captured by sequencing in a study of blood T cell repertoires in COVID-19. Many counts were recorded for this clone. Here immunoSEQ multiplex PCR was the method, and the copy in TCRdb shows in-frame clones only, minus some. The table lists some 230,000 clones, about 85% of them singletons. Seattle's cohort entered during active infection and was followed longitudinally. The source of this sequence is a woman aged 45-59 years with COVID-19, enrolled during active disease. Sequenced: peripheral blood.

In DNA form, the CDR3 reads TGTGCCAGCAGCACCCACCGAGAGCGGGGGGCTTCCGGGGAGACCCAGTACTTC. It yields the protein CASSTHRERGASGETQYF. The rearrangement joins TRBV7-2 to TRBJ2-5; TRBD2 agrees at 9 bases. Germline V gene lookup returns CDR1 SGHTA and CDR2 FQGNSA. The CDR3 runs to 18 residues. V shed 5 bases, J shed 5 bases, and the junction held 18 bases outside the gene matches. The complete variable domain, with remaining parts taken from reference TRBV7-2 and TRBJ2-5, reads GAGVSQSPSNKVTEKGKDVELRCDPISGHTALYWYRQSLGQGLEFLIYFQGNSAPDKSGLPSDRFSAERTGGSVSTLTIQRTQQEDSAVYLCASSTHRERGASGETQYFGPGTRLLVL.